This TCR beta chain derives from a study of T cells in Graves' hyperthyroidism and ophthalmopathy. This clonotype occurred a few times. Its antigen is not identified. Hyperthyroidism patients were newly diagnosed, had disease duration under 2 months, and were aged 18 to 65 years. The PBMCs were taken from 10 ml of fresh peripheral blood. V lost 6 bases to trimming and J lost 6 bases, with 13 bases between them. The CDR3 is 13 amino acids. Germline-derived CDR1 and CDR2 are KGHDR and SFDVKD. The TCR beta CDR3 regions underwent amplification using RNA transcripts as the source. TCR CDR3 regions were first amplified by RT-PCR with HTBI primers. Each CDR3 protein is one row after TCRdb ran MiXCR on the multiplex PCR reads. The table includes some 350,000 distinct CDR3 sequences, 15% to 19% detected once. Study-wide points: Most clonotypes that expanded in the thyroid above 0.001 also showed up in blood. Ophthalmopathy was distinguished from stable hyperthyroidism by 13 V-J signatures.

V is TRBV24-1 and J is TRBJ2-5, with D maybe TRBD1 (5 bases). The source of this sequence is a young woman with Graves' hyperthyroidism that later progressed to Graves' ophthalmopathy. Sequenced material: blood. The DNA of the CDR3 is TGTGCCACCAGTCATGTAGGGGAAAAGACCCAGTACTTC. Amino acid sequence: CATSHVGEKTQYF.